This T cell receptor (beta chain) was recovered during a study of T cells in Graves' hyperthyroidism and ophthalmopathy. TCR beta CDR3 regions were amplified from RNA. TCR CDR3 regions were first amplified by RT-PCR with HTBI primers. In TCRdb, the multiplex PCR reads were re-called with MiXCR into one record per CDR3 protein. Of about 130,000 distinct CDR3 sequences in the sample, around 20% were seen once. Looked up from germline, CDR1 is SGHRS and CDR2 is YFSETQ. V shed 2 bases, J shed 2 bases, and the junction held 6 bases outside the gene matches. The CDR3 loop spans 16 amino acids. This clonotype was seen ten or more times. Its antigen remains unknown. Study-wide results and caveats: Most clonotypes expanded in the thyroid (above 0.001) were also present in blood.

V is TRBV5-1 and J is TRBJ2-3, with 9 bases that match TRBD1. The sequenced material came from blood. This TCR derives from a woman between 45 and 65 years old with Graves' hyperthyroidism that later progressed to Graves' ophthalmopathy. The CDR3 nucleotides are TGCGCCAGCAGCTTACAGGGGGCGTATTCCACAGATACGCAGTATTTT. Translated, it gives CASSLQGAYSTDTQYF.